This T cell receptor beta chain was sequenced for a study of blood T cell repertoires in COVID-19. The CDR3 contains 12 residues. Germline CDR1 is SGHDN and CDR2 is FVKESK. V was cut by 5 bases and J by 4 bases, with 6 bases left in between. Produced via immunoSEQ multiplex PCR; TCRdb's table is partial and in-frame only. The sample includes some 110,000 clones, about 87% of them seen just once. This chain uses TRBV14 with TRBJ1-5; D call uncertain. The TCR comes from a man in his fifties or sixties with acute or convalescent COVID-19. Sequencing input: peripheral blood. The CDR3 DNA reads as TGTGCCAGCAGCGGGGAGAATCAGCCCCAGCATTTT. Translating gives CASSGENQPQHF.